This T cell receptor beta chain was found in a study of blood T cell repertoires in COVID-19. Within 2 weeks of study entry, exposed participants had contacted a PCR-confirmed or clinician-diagnosed COVID-19 case. Sequenced by immunoSEQ multiplex PCR; TCRdb stores in-frame clones only, minus some. The sample lists about 280,000 clones, approximately 78% seen once, with over 4% in the top ten. The CDR3 covers 15 residues. V gave up 3 bases and J gave up 4 bases, with 13 bases separating them. Per the germline V gene, CDR1 is KGHSH and CDR2 is LQKENI. Sequenced sample: PBMCs or T cells enriched from blood (not recorded which). The clonotype was recovered from a man aged 40-55 years who had been exposed to COVID-19. The chain couples TRBV18 to TRBJ1-5, with D possibly TRBD1 on 6 matching bases. The CDR3 region is CASSPRQDLNQPQHF. The CDR3 DNA reads TGTGCCAGCTCACCCCGACAGGATTTAAATCAGCCCCAGCATTTT.